The next 3 T cell receptor beta chains were all read from a single sample in a study of identical twins. TCRdb re-called the 5' RACE reads with MiXCR, one entry per CDR3 protein. The data show 1.5 million to 2 million distinct CDR3 sequences, roughly 35% seen once. The sequenced sample was cord blood. Receptors originate from a newborn girl in good health.

V is TRBV5-1 and J is TRBJ2-4; 7 bases match TRBD1. TRBJ2-7 explains the end of the DNA better; the J call may be wrong. The CDR3 is 15 amino acids. Germline CDR1 and CDR2: SGHRS and YFSETQ. This chain's CDR3 is CASSWDSHESYEQYF. CDR3 nucleotide sequence: TGCGCCAGCAGCTGGGACAGCCATGAATCCTACGAGCAGTACTTC.

This clonotype was observed a handful of times. The CDR3 DNA reads as TGTGCCAGCAGTTATATTGGGACAGGGAGGGAAAAACTGTTTTTT. Protein: CASSYIGTGREKLFF. V and J are TRBV6-5 and TRBJ1-4; 9 nucleotides match TRBD1. The CDR3 length is 15 residues. V lost 3 bases to trimming and J lost 8 bases; unmatched junction nucleotides: 7. Per the germline V gene, CDR1 is MNHEY and CDR2 is SVGAGI.

The chain combines TRBV20-1 with TRBJ2-1; D is possibly TRBD1 or TRBD2 (5 bases each). The CDR3 is 15 amino acids. V lost 0 bases and J lost 10, with 19 bases in between. Germline V gene data show CDR1 as DFQATT and CDR2 as SNEGSKA (reference sequence). In DNA form, the CDR3 reads TGCAGTGCTAGAGAATCGGGGTCTAGGGGCCGGGAGCAGTTCTTC. This gives the protein CSARESGSRGREQFF.